This T cell receptor beta chain was captured in a study of early T cells in non-severe SARS-CoV-2 infection. In the study overall: Bulk RNA taken from unsorted whole blood was sequenced, leaving chains unpaired.

In germline, CDR1 is MDHEN, CDR2 SYDVKM. This CDR3 has 14 residues. This clonotype was counted a few times. A junction boundary mismatches the germline segment, possibly from a read error. TCRdb fed the 5' RACE reads into MiXCR, producing one record per CDR3 protein. The table lists about 70,000 distinct CDR3 sequences, more than 8.5% of them singletons, with about a sixth in the top ten. V and J are TRBV28 and TRBJ1-1; D uncertain. This TCR came from an adult who was a healthcare worker with PCR-confirmed SARS-CoV-2 infection or an uninfected control (not recorded which). The sample in question was whole blood, obtained at baseline. The CDR3 loop reads CASSGNWVNTEVFF. The CDR3 DNA follows: TGTGCCAGCAGTGGAAATTGGGTGAACACTGAAGTTTTCTTT.